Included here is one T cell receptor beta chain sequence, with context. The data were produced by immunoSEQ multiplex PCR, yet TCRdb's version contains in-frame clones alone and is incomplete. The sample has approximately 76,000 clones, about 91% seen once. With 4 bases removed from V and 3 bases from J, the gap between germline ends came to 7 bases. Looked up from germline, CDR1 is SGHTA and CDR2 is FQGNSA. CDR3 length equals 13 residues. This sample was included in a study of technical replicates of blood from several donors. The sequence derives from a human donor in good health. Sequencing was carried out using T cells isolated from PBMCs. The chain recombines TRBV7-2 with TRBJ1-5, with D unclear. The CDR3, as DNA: TGTGCCAGCAGCTCGGCGGCCAATCAGCCCCAGCATTTT. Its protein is CASSSAANQPQHF. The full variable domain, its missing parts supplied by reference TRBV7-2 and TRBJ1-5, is GAGVSQSPSNKVTEKGKDVELRCDPISGHTALYWYRQSLGQGLEFLIYFQGNSAPDKSGLPSDRFSAERTGGSVSTLTIQRTQQEDSAVYLCASSSAANQPQHFGDGTRLSIL.